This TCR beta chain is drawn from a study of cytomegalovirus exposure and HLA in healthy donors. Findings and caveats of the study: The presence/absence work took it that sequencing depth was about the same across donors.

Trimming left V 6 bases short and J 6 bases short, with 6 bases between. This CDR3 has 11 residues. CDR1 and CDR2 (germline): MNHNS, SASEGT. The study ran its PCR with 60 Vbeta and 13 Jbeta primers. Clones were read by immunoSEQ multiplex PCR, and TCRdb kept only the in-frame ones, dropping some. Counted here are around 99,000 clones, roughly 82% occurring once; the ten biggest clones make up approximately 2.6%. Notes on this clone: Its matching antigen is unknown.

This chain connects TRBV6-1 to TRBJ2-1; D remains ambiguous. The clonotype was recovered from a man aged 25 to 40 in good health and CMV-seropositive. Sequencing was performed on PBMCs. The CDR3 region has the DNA TGTGCCAGCAGCGTAGCCAATGAGCAGTTCTTC. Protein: CASSVANEQFF.